Listed here are 20 T cell receptor beta chains from one sample, sequenced in a study of blood T cell repertoires in COVID-19. Produced via immunoSEQ multiplex PCR; TCRdb's table is partial and in-frame only. The sample includes about 170,000 clones, 75% to 90% of them seen just once. Sequencing was performed on PBMCs or T cells enriched from blood (not recorded which). These receptors all come from a woman younger than 30 who had recovered from COVID-19.

The chain recombines TRBV5-1 with TRBJ1-3; no firm D call. V was trimmed by 3 bases and J by 4 bases, leaving 20 bases between them. Germline loops: CDR1 SGHRS, CDR2 YFSETQ. The CDR3 sequence is 17 residues long. The CDR3 bases are TGCGCCAGCAGCTCCCATGGAGAGAAAACGGCCGGAAACACCATATATTTT. Encoded protein: CASSSHGEKTAGNTIYF.

The chain couples TRBV7-2 to TRBJ2-1; 7 bases match TRBD1. Germline assignment: CDR1 SGHTA and CDR2 FQGNSA. V was clipped by 5 bases and J by 10 bases; unmatched bases: 2. The CDR3 is made up of 11 amino acids. The CDR3 DNA follows: TGTGCCAGCAGCCCGGACAGGGAGCAGTTCTTC. This sequence encodes CASSPDREQFF.

This chain links TRBV28 with TRBJ1-3; possible D gene TRBD1, 6 bases. Germline V CDR1 and CDR2: MDHEN, SYDVKM. The V and J ends lost 2 bases and 4 bases respectively, with 15 bases between them. This CDR3 spans 16 amino acids. The CDR3 DNA reads as TGTGCCAGCAGTTTAACAGGGCTTGCTCTGGGAAACACCATATATTTT. It codes for CASSLTGLALGNTIYF.

This chain links TRBV6-5 with TRBJ2-5; 7 bases map to TRBD1. Germline CDR1 reads MNHEY; CDR2 reads SVGAGI. Trimming cost V 6 bases and J 5 bases; bases outside gene matches: 9. This CDR3 is built from 14 residues. CDR3 nucleotide sequence: TGTGCCAGCAGCCTAACAGGGGCCCAGGAGACCCAGTACTTC. Its protein is CASSLTGAQETQYF.

CDR3 in DNA: TGTGCCAGCAGGGGGACTCAGAGGGAGCAGTTCTTC. Amino acid sequence: CASRGTQREQFF. This sequence joins TRBV2 and TRBJ2-1, with D maybe TRBD2 (6 bases). CDR1 and CDR2 (germline): SNHLY, FYNNEI. Trimming took off 6 bases at V and 10 bases at J, with 13 bases between the two ends. The CDR3 is 12 residues long.

V is TRBV10-3 and J is TRBJ2-2, with 11 bases that match TRBD2. Germline V lookup: CDR1 ENHRY, CDR2 SYGVKD. Losses at the gene ends were 11 bases for V and 5 bases for J; bases not matched to a gene: 7. The CDR3 has 14 residues. CDR3 region: CAARGTSGTGELFF. The CDR3 DNA is TGTGCCGCCCGAGGGACTAGCGGAACCGGGGAGCTGTTTTTT.

This rearrangement joins TRBV6-4 to TRBJ2-3; 9 bases align to TRBD1. The CDR3 covers 13 residues. V trimming: 5 bases; J trimming: 6 bases; junction bases outside the gene matches: 3. Germline V CDR1 and CDR2: MRHNA, SNTAGT. For the CDR3, the DNA is TGTGCCAGCAGTCGGGACAGGGCGGATACGCAGTATTTT. Translation: CASSRDRADTQYF.

This chain uses TRBV11-3 with TRBJ2-2, with TRBD1 as a possible D gene (5 bases). This CDR3 has 14 amino acids. Looked up from germline, CDR1 is SGHNT and CDR2 is YENEEA. V dropped 4 bases and J dropped 2 bases, with 8 bases sitting between them. CDR3 sequence: CASSSDSNTGELFF. In DNA, the CDR3 is TGTGCCAGCAGCTCCGACAGTAACACCGGGGAGCTGTTTTTT.

The chain is built from TRBV18 and TRBJ2-2, with 7 bases lining up with TRBD1. CDR1 is KGHSH, CDR2 LQKENI, per germline. The junction had 2 bases not matched to a gene; V was cut back by 1 base and J by 6 bases. CDR3 size: 14 residues. CDR3 in amino acids: CASSPRQGPGELFF. For the CDR3, the DNA is TGTGCCAGCTCACCACGACAGGGTCCCGGGGAGCTGTTTTTT.

The V call is TRBV28, the J call TRBJ2-1, with 9 bases fitting TRBD2. Germline lookup yields CDR1 MDHEN and CDR2 SYDVKM. The ends lost 4 bases at V and 4 bases at J; junction bases unmatched: 11. CDR3 length equals 17 residues. The CDR3 nucleotides are TGTGCCAGCAGTTCCAGTGGCGGGGGGGGAACGTACAATGAGCAGTTCTTC. As protein: CASSSSGGGGTYNEQFF.

This chain connects TRBV19 to TRBJ2-2; maybe TRBD2 (5 bases). This CDR3 contains 16 residues. Per germline, CDR1 LNHDA and CDR2 SQIVND (reference sequence). V lost 4 bases and J 2 bases, leaving 14 bases between the germline ends. The CDR3 region has the DNA TGTGCCAGTAGTACAACGATTGGACTTAACACCGGGGAGCTGTTTTTT. It is translated as CASSTTIGLNTGELFF.

The genes are TRBV7-9 and TRBJ1-4, with D possibly TRBD1 on 5 matching bases. The CDR3 contains 15 residues. Germline CDR1 SEHNR, CDR2 FQNEAQ (reference sequence). Trimming removed 5 bases from V and 6 bases from J, with 16 bases in between. The CDR3 loop is CASSPGNGGDEKLFF. The CDR3 DNA follows: TGTGCCAGCAGCCCCGGTAACGGGGGAGATGAAAAACTGTTTTTT.

The chain employs TRBV5-4 and TRBJ2-1; possibly TRBD2 for D (6 bases). V was cut by 4 bases and J by 0 bases, with 20 bases left in between. CDR1 and CDR2 (germline): SGHNT, YYREEE (reference sequence). This CDR3 region has 18 residues. This CDR3 reads CASSPLGLAPSSYNEQFF. CDR3 DNA: TGTGCCAGCAGCCCCTTGGGACTTGCACCAAGCTCCTACAATGAGCAGTTCTTC.

The genes are TRBV6-5 and TRBJ2-1; 9 bases are a match to TRBD1. The germline V gene has CDR1 MNHEY and CDR2 SVGAGI. CDR3 size: 15 residues. V shed 6 bases and J 3 bases; nucleotides not matched to a gene: 6. CDR3 protein: CASRTGGASYNEQFF. For the CDR3, the DNA is TGTGCCAGCAGAACAGGGGGCGCGAGCTACAATGAGCAGTTCTTC.

The chain recombines TRBV3-1 (or the pseudogene TRBV3-2) with TRBJ1-4; D is perhaps TRBD1 (6 bases). This CDR3 is built from 19 residues. The ends were cut back, 0 bases at V and 1 base at J, with 18 bases in the middle. Germline-derived CDR1 and CDR2 are LGHDT and YNNKEL (reference sequence). This CDR3 reads CASSQEGQGSTLTNEKLFF. The CDR3 nucleotides read TGTGCCAGCAGCCAAGAAGGTCAGGGGTCCACCCTAACTAATGAAAAACTGTTTTTT.

This chain links TRBV7-6 with TRBJ2-5, with D possibly matching TRBD2 (5 bases). V lost 7 bases and J 2 bases, leaving 11 bases between the germline ends. The germline CDR1 and CDR2 sequences are SGHVS and FNYEAQ. The CDR3 covers 13 residues. CDR3 DNA sequence: TGTGCCAGCACCTTTAGCGATCAAGAGACCCAGTACTTC. It yields the protein CASTFSDQETQYF.

This sequence joins TRBV25-1 and TRBJ2-7; D may be TRBD1 (5 bases). Germline lookup yields CDR1 MGHDK and CDR2 SYGVNS. This CDR3 is 12 amino acids long. Trimming removed 5 bases at V and 3 bases at J, with 8 bases between. The CDR3 sequence: CASSQGDYEQYF. The CDR3 DNA is TGTGCCAGCAGTCAAGGGGACTACGAGCAGTACTTC.

V usage is TRBV6-5 and J usage is TRBJ1-2; tentative D call: TRBD1 (6 bases). V lost 5 bases and J 0 bases, leaving 13 bases between the germline ends. The CDR3 is 15 residues long. Germline V lookup: CDR1 MNHEY, CDR2 SVGAGI. CDR3 protein: CASSQTGKANYGYTF. The CDR3 nucleotides read TGTGCCAGCAGTCAAACAGGGAAAGCTAACTATGGCTACACCTTC.

The chain joins TRBV7-2 to TRBJ2-4, with TRBD2 matching over 15 bases. The CDR3 is 17 residues long. Germline assignment: CDR1 SGHTA and CDR2 FQGNSA. V shed 0 bases, J shed 7 bases, and the junction held 4 bases outside the gene matches. The chain's CDR3 is CASSLAGTSGRLNIQYF. DNA of the CDR3: TGTGCCAGCAGCTTAGCAGGGACTAGCGGGAGGTTGAACATTCAGTACTTC.

V is TRBV11-3 and J is TRBJ2-3; the match to TRBD1 covers 8 bases. Germline CDR1 and CDR2: SGHNT and YENEEA. V was clipped by 8 bases and J by 6 bases; unmatched bases: 13. This CDR3 is 15 amino acids long. DNA for the CDR3: TGTGCCAGCTCACTGATAGCAGGGGGCAGGGATACGCAGTATTTT. This translates into CASSLIAGGRDTQYF.